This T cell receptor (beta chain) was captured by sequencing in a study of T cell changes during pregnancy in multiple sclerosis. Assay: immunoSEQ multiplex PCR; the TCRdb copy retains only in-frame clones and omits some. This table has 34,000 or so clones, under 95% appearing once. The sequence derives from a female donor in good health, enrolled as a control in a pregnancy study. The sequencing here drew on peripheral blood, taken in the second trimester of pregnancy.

CDR3 sequence reads: CASSQAFGQGAQYGYTF. The CDR3, as DNA: TGTGCCAGCAGCCAAGCTTTCGGACAGGGGGCGCAATATGGCTACACCTTC. The chain carries TRBV14 and TRBJ1-2; the match to TRBD1 covers 11 bases. The CDR3 extends over 17 amino acids. J lost 5 bases, V lost 1 base, and 9 bases had no gene match. CDR1 and CDR2 (germline): SGHDN, FVKESK.